This TCR beta chain originates from a study of blood T cell repertoires in COVID-19. Per the germline V gene, CDR1 is GTSNPN and CDR2 is SVGIG (reference sequence). V was pared by 7 bases and J by 0 bases, with 5 bases of the junction left unmatched. This CDR3 contains 13 residues. In this sample, this clone turned up a few times. Produced via immunoSEQ multiplex PCR; TCRdb's table is partial and in-frame only. Of about 190,000 clones listed, about 77% are singletons. This sequence was found in a woman in her forties or fifties with acute COVID-19. This chain connects TRBV30 to TRBJ1-1, with 7 bases matching TRBD1. The specimen sequenced was PBMCs or T cells enriched from blood (not recorded which). The CDR3 sequence: CASKGALNTEAFF. DNA of the CDR3: TGTGCCTCTAAGGGGGCTTTGAACACTGAAGCTTTCTTT.